Following are 30 T cell receptor beta chains from one sample sequenced in a study of post-analysis software for immune sequencing data. cDNA libraries for TCR beta contained unique molecular identifiers. MiXCR was run by TCRdb on the PCR reads, yielding one entry per CDR3 protein. The data hold fewer than 850,000 distinct CDR3 sequences, with around 45% observed a single time. Study-level points and caveats: When patients were compared with controls, about five TRBV segments were more frequent, TRBV5-6, TRBV5-1 and TRBV20-1 among them.

For these receptors, no antigen is known. The sequencing input was blood. The receptors here all came from a girl under 18 with multiple sclerosis.

This clonotype was observed a few times. The V call is TRBV29-1, the J call TRBJ2-3; 8 nucleotides agree with TRBD2. In germline, CDR1 is SQVTM, CDR2 ANQGSEA. The CDR3 extends over 14 amino acids. The junction had 5 bases not matched to a gene; V was cut back by 3 bases and J by 3 bases. As DNA, the CDR3 is TGCAGCGTTGAGAGGGGCGGGAGGACAGATACGCAGTATTTT. The encoded protein is CSVERGGRTDTQYF.

This clonotype appeared a few times. The chain combines TRBV20-1 with TRBJ2-7; D perhaps matches TRBD2 (5 bases). Trimming left V 1 base short and J 3 bases short, with 13 bases between. The length of the CDR3 is 14 residues. Germline assignment: CDR1 DFQATT and CDR2 SNEGSKA (reference sequence). CDR3 bases: TGCAGTGCTAGAGCTGGGAGTCCCCACTACGAGCAGTACTTC. Encoded protein: CSARAGSPHYEQYF.

This rearrangement joins TRBV18 to TRBJ1-1; a possible D gene is TRBD1 (6 bases). Germline V gene data show CDR1 as KGHSH and CDR2 as LQKENI. V lost 3 bases to trimming and J lost 6 bases, with 11 bases between them. The CDR3 runs to 13 residues. The CDR3 DNA follows: TGTGCCAGCTCACCGGGCAGGGGCGCTGAAGCTTTCTTT. Translating gives CASSPGRGAEAFF.

The chain carries TRBV29-1 and TRBJ2-7; a weak D match, TRBD1 (6 bases). CDR1 and CDR2 from the germline V gene are SQVTM and ANQGSEA. CDR3 length equals 12 residues. Trimming pared 4 bases from V and 6 bases from J, leaving 13 bases between. In DNA form, the CDR3 reads TGCAGCGTTGGATTAGGACAGTTCGAGCAGTACTTC. Residues: CSVGLGQFEQYF.

J is TRBJ1-1 and V is TRBV9; TRBD1 is a possible D gene (6 bases). In germline, CDR1 is SGDLS, CDR2 YYNGEE. V lost 4 bases and J lost 5, with 15 bases in between. The CDR3 totals 14 residues. The CDR3 region is CASSPSGAETEAFF. The DNA of the CDR3 is TGTGCCAGCAGCCCCTCGGGGGCAGAGACTGAAGCTTTCTTT.

The CDR3 here is CASSQDTNRVSETQYF. The CDR3 bases are TGCGCCAGCAGCCAAGATACGAACAGGGTATCAGAGACCCAGTACTTC. The V call is TRBV4-1, the J call TRBJ2-5; tentatively, D is TRBD1 (6 bases). CDR1 and CDR2 from the germline V gene are MGHRA and YSYEKL. The CDR3 sequence is 16 residues long. V lost 0 bases to trimming and J lost 4 bases, with 15 bases between them.

The chain is built from TRBV3-1 and TRBJ2-3; D remains unclear. The V gene lost 4 bases and the J gene lost 7 bases, with 15 bases spanning the gap. The V gene's germline CDR1 is LGHDT and CDR2 YNNKEL (reference sequence). There are 14 residues in the CDR3. The CDR3 DNA follows: TGTGCCAGCAGCCCCGGCACCGTTAGGAATACGCAGTATTTT. Protein product: CASSPGTVRNTQYF.

This clonotype was observed a single time. V and J are TRBV11-2 and TRBJ2-1, with D tentatively TRBD1 or TRBD2 (5 bases each). The V end lost 3 bases, the J end lost 10 bases, and 16 bases lay between the germline ends. Germline V CDR1 and CDR2: SGHAT, FQNNGV. The CDR3 is made up of 14 amino acids. CDR3 coding DNA: TGTGCCAGCAGCTTTAGAATAGGGGCGGGCGAGCAGTTCTTC. It is translated as CASSFRIGAGEQFF.

The V call is TRBV27, the J call TRBJ1-2; D is unresolved. The V end was cut by 3 bases, the J end by 6 bases, with 8 bases between. Looked up from germline, CDR1 is MNHEY and CDR2 is SMNVEV (reference sequence). The CDR3 runs to 12 residues. In nucleotides, the CDR3 is TGTGCCAGCAGTTTCAGCGGCAATGGCTACACCTTC. Protein sequence: CASSFSGNGYTF.

This sequence joins TRBV7-9 and TRBJ2-7, with a tentative D call TRBD2 (6 bases). The CDR3 is 14 amino acids. V gave up 4 bases and J gave up 6 bases, with 16 bases separating them. CDR1 and CDR2 from the germline V gene are SEHNR and FQNEAQ (reference sequence). CDR3 residues: CASSSTAGLTEQYF. The DNA for the CDR3 is TGTGCCAGCAGCTCAACCGCGGGACTTACCGAGCAGTACTTC.

The gene calls are TRBV27 and TRBJ2-1; 9 bases map to TRBD2. V lost 4 bases, J lost 9 bases, and 13 bases stayed unmatched. The CDR3 runs 16 residues. Germline V gene data show CDR1 as MNHEY and CDR2 as SMNVEV (reference sequence). The CDR3 nucleotides read TGTGCCAGCAGTTCCATAGCGGGAGTAGCCGGCGGTGAGCAGTTCTTC. Residues: CASSSIAGVAGGEQFF.

This clonotype appeared a few times. The J gene is TRBJ1-2, the V gene TRBV4-1, with D hard to call. There are 13 residues in the CDR3. With 0 bases removed from V and 6 bases from J, the gap between germline ends came to 8 bases. In germline, CDR1 is MGHRA, CDR2 YSYEKL. The CDR3 DNA is TGCGCCAGCAGCCAAGATATTGCAGATGGCTACACCTTC. Translating it yields CASSQDIADGYTF.

The chain uses TRBV15 and TRBJ2-1; the match to TRBD2 covers 10 bases. This CDR3 is built from 15 residues. V shed 5 bases, J shed 4 bases, and the junction held 5 bases outside the gene matches. The V gene's germline CDR1 is LNHNV and CDR2 YYDKDF (reference sequence). CDR3 nucleotides: TGTGCCACCAGCCCCATAGCGGGAGGTTACAATGAGCAGTTCTTC. This sequence encodes CATSPIAGGYNEQFF.

There are a few counts of this clonotype. The chain joins TRBV7-9 to TRBJ1-2; D may be TRBD1 (5 bases). V dropped 4 bases and J dropped 4 bases, with 13 bases sitting between them. Germline lookup yields CDR1 SEHNR and CDR2 FQNEAQ (reference sequence). The CDR3 has 14 residues. The CDR3 DNA reads as TGTGCCAGCAGCTCACTAGCTAGGGGCTATGGCTACACCTTC. This codes for CASSSLARGYGYTF. The full variable domain, in which reference TRBV7-9 and TRBJ1-2 provide the parts outside the CDR3, is DTGVSQNPRHKITKRGQNVTFRCDPISEHNRLYWYRQTLGQGPEFLTYFQNEAQLEKSRLLSDRFSAERPKGSFSTLEIQRTEQGDSAMYLCASSSLARGYGYTFGSGTRLTVV.

This clonotype was seen a few times. The chain links TRBV20-1 to TRBJ2-3, with D unresolved. Per the germline V gene, CDR1 is DFQATT and CDR2 is SNEGSKA (reference sequence). The CDR3 runs 14 residues. The V end lost 6 bases, the J end lost 2 bases, and 15 bases lay between the germline ends. As DNA, the CDR3 is TGCAGTGCCCCCTCCCCACTCTACACAGATACGCAGTATTTT. Its protein product is CSAPSPLYTDTQYF.

The CDR3 protein is CSAFPRLAGVGGGKIQYF. CDR3 bases: TGCAGTGCTTTCCCCCGGCTAGCGGGAGTGGGGGGGGGGAAGATCCAGTACTTC. The chain employs TRBV20-1 and TRBJ2-5, with 10 bases identical to TRBD2. The CDR3 has 18 amino acids. V lost 5 bases, J lost 10 bases, and 25 bases stayed unmatched. Germline assignment: CDR1 DFQATT and CDR2 SNEGSKA (reference sequence).

This clonotype was seen a handful of times. The chain has TRBV15 and TRBJ2-1; no clear D. Trimming took 0 bases from V and 10 from J, leaving 16 bases between them. There are 15 residues in the CDR3. Germline V gives CDR1 LNHNV, CDR2 YYDKDF (reference sequence). CDR3 protein: CATSRDPVRALEQFF. The CDR3, as DNA: TGTGCCACCAGCAGAGATCCCGTCCGCGCCTTAGAGCAGTTCTTC.

This clonotype was detected a few times. The V gene is TRBV9, the J gene TRBJ2-5; the match to TRBD2 covers 13 bases. Per germline, CDR1 SGDLS and CDR2 YYNGEE. Trimming took 3 bases from V and 1 from J; bases not matched to a gene: 6. This CDR3 is 17 amino acids long. CDR3 loop: CASSAKTSGGTQETQYF. CDR3 nucleotide sequence: TGTGCCAGCAGCGCGAAGACTAGCGGGGGGACCCAAGAGACCCAGTACTTC.

This clonotype has just a few counts. The chain joins TRBV10-3 to TRBJ2-4; TRBD2 matches at 14 bases. The CDR3 is 17 residues long. Germline values: CDR1 ENHRY, CDR2 SYGVKD. With 3 bases clipped from V and 6 bases from J, the junction kept 7 bases outside the gene matches. The chain's CDR3 is CAISEGLAGGQGNIQYF. The CDR3 nucleotides read TGTGCCATCAGTGAAGGACTAGCGGGAGGCCAGGGAAACATTCAGTACTTC.

The sample holds one count of this clonotype. The CDR3 DNA is TGTGCCAGCAGTTACTCGCCGCATCTGGTGAGTGGCGAAGAGACCCAGTACTTC. Translation: CASSYSPHLVSGEETQYF. This chain joins TRBV6-2 or TRBV6-3 and TRBJ2-5; unclear D gene. Trimming took 0 bases from V and 3 from J, leaving 20 bases between them. Germline CDR1 MNHEY, CDR2 SVGEGT. This CDR3 is 18 amino acids long.

The rearrangement uses TRBV5-1 and TRBJ1-2, with D maybe TRBD1 (6 bases). This CDR3 is 15 amino acids long. V was pared by 4 bases and J by 4 bases, with 17 bases between. The germline V gene encodes CDR1 SGHRS and CDR2 YFSETQ. The CDR3 DNA is TGCGCCAGCAGCCCATCGGCAGGGGATCCCTATGGCTACACCTTC. Amino acids: CASSPSAGDPYGYTF. Full variable domain (rest looked up from reference TRBV5-1 and TRBJ1-2): KAGVTQTPRYLIKTRGQQVTLSCSPISGHRSVSWYQQTPGQGLQFLFEYFSETQRNKGNFPGRFSGRQFSNSRSEMNVSTLELGDSALYLCASSPSAGDPYGYTFGSGTRLTVV.

The chain joins TRBV18 to TRBJ2-3, with D possibly TRBD1 on 6 matching bases. There are 17 residues in the CDR3. Trimming stripped 3 bases from V and 1 base from J, with 17 bases between. Germline loops: CDR1 KGHSH, CDR2 LQKENI. Here the CDR3 DNA reads TGTGCCAGCTCACCCCCAGGGGCCTGGGGCCGCACAGATACGCAGTATTTT. It encodes CASSPPGAWGRTDTQYF.

The sample holds many counts of this clonotype. J is TRBJ2-5 and V is TRBV29-1, with 10 nucleotides matching TRBD1. V dropped 6 bases and J dropped 5; count of bases not matched to a gene: 6. The CDR3 is made up of 13 amino acids. Germline V lookup: CDR1 SQVTM, CDR2 ANQGSEA. The CDR3 coding sequence is TGCAGCGTCCGACAGGGGGCTTATGAGACCCAGTACTTC. The encoded protein is CSVRQGAYETQYF.

The V and J genes are TRBV19 and TRBJ2-3; D could derive from TRBD1 or TRBD2 (6 bases each). CDR1 LNHDA and CDR2 SQIVND come from the germline V gene (reference sequence). This CDR3 region has 16 residues. V lost 7 bases and J 0 bases, leaving 17 bases between the germline ends. The CDR3 is CASTQSGASSTDTQYF. The CDR3 bases are TGTGCCAGTACTCAATCGGGGGCATCTAGCACAGATACGCAGTATTTT.

The rearrangement links TRBV12-3 or TRBV12-4 to TRBJ2-7; D is unresolved. V was clipped by 5 bases and J by 1 base, with 9 bases between them. This CDR3 has 13 amino acids. The CDR3 DNA follows: TGTGCCAGCAGTGAAGAGGTATCCTACGAGCAGTACTTC. Its protein is CASSEEVSYEQYF.

The chain joins TRBV7-2 to TRBJ1-6, with a tentative D call TRBD1 (5 bases). V was pared by 1 base and J by 5 bases, with 9 bases between. The CDR3 covers 15 residues. The germline V gene has CDR1 SGHTA and CDR2 FQGNSA. The CDR3 protein is CASSLEGPNNSPLHF. The DNA of the CDR3 is TGTGCCAGCAGCTTAGAGGGACCCAATAATTCACCCCTCCACTTT.

The J gene is TRBJ2-3, the V gene TRBV9; 9 bases match TRBD2. V lost 3 bases, J lost 3 bases, and 8 bases stayed unmatched. Per germline, CDR1 SGDLS and CDR2 YYNGEE. The CDR3 spans 16 residues. CDR3 sequence (DNA): TGTGCCAGCAGCGGCGATAGCGGGAGAGGGACAGATACGCAGTATTTT. This encodes CASSGDSGRGTDTQYF.

The rearrangement joins TRBV12-3 or TRBV12-4 to TRBJ2-7; D gene ambiguous. The CDR3 contains 13 residues. V was trimmed by 6 bases and J by 6 bases, leaving 15 bases between them. For the CDR3, the DNA is TGTGCCAGCAGCCCCTGCCCGGGCTGCGAGCAGTACTTC. This gives the protein CASSPCPGCEQYF.

Many counts were recorded for this clonotype. This chain connects TRBV29-1 to TRBJ2-5; the D gene is possibly TRBD1 (6 bases). The CDR3 has 12 amino acids. CDR1 is SQVTM, CDR2 ANQGSEA, per germline. The V end was cut by 5 bases, the J end by 2 bases, with 9 bases between. The CDR3 DNA sequence: TGCAGCGTTCTTCAGGGGCAAGAGACCCAGTACTTC. Residues: CSVLQGQETQYF.

In DNA form, the CDR3 reads TGCAGTGCTAGTCTGACTAGCGTGAAGACCCAGTACTTC. It encodes CSASLTSVKTQYF. The chain carries TRBV20-1 and TRBJ2-5, with 8 bases identical to TRBD2. The CDR3 covers 13 residues. Per the germline V gene, CDR1 is DFQATT and CDR2 is SNEGSKA (reference sequence). J was trimmed by 6 bases and V by 3 bases; bases with no gene match: 6.